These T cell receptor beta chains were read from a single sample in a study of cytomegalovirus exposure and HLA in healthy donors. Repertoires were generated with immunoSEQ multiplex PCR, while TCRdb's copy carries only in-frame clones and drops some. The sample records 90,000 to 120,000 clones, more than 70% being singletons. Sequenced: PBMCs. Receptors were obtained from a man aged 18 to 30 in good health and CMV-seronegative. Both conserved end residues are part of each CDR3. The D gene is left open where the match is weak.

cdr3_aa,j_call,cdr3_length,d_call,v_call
CASSTDRDRGPGYPF,TRBJ1-2,15,TRBD1,TRBV19
CASGKRSSYYEQYF,TRBJ2-7,14,-,TRBV2
CASSSQGVHTGELFF,TRBJ2-2,15,TRBD1,TRBV6-5
CASSAGGAENIQYF,TRBJ2-4,14,TRBD2,TRBV2
CASSLQGWAEAFF,TRBJ1-1,13,-,TRBV7-9
CASSSGTVTFLTDTQYF,TRBJ2-3,17,TRBD1,TRBV5-1
CASSQDPTSGGRNEQFF,TRBJ2-1,17,TRBD2,TRBV4-3
CASSQDRPHYEQYF,-,14,-,TRBV4-3
CATSRVGANTIYF,TRBJ1-3,13,-,TRBV15
CASSKFGRGQPQHF,TRBJ1-5,14,-,TRBV5-8
CASSPGTGLKPQHF,TRBJ1-5,14,TRBD1,TRBV5-6
CASSQPWAPSKTQYF,TRBJ2-5,15,-,TRBV4-1
CASSFPYTGELFF,TRBJ2-2,13,-,TRBV5-1
CASSLWSQIWAHTVTEAFF,TRBJ1-1,19,-,TRBV5-6
CASSRGLGETQYF,TRBJ2-5,13,-,TRBV14
CASRRGVVYEQYF,TRBJ2-7,13,TRBD2,TRBV6-6
CASSPTGDIYNSPLHF,TRBJ1-6,16,TRBD1,TRBV4-1
CASRDPGGGYGYTF,TRBJ1-2,14,TRBD1,TRBV27
CASSFGLAGGENIQYF,TRBJ2-4,16,TRBD2,TRBV6-5
CAIRAGDYGYTF,TRBJ1-2,12,-,TRBV10-3
CSVGGTGGRGTGELFF,TRBJ2-2,16,TRBD1,TRBV29-1
CASSDAVHNEKLFF,TRBJ1-4,14,-,TRBV25-1
CASSPAGGEAFF,TRBJ1-1,12,-,TRBV9
CASTPGGNTGELFF,TRBJ2-2,14,TRBD2,TRBV5-1
CASRVSEKLFF,TRBJ1-4,11,-,TRBV5-1
CASSLPLSPLHF,TRBJ1-6,12,-,TRBV7-2
CASSGGQGNEQFF,TRBJ2-1,13,-,TRBV25-1
CASSPRDSSYEQYF,TRBJ2-7,14,TRBD1,TRBV9
CASSFRGVGLYEQYF,TRBJ2-7,15,-,TRBV5-6